The rows below give T cell receptor beta chains drawn from one sample of a study of cytomegalovirus exposure and HLA in healthy donors. Sequencing used immunoSEQ multiplex PCR; TCRdb keeps in-frame clones, though not all of them. Here the sample spans about 130,000 clones, around 84% being singletons. Sequenced input: PBMCs. The receptors here all came from a woman aged 18 to 35 in good health and CMV-seropositive. Both conserved end residues are part of each CDR3. Not every row has a clone size; where given, it reads once, few, many or a size class.

v_gene: TRBV27; abundance: NA; CDR3aa: CATTSGGITGELFF
v_gene: TRBV2; abundance: NA; CDR3aa: CASSEPSSGNTIYF
v_gene: TRBV30; abundance: once; CDR3aa: CAWRGQGGQPQHF
v_gene: TRBV11-2; abundance: NA; CDR3aa: CASSLAPSGQETQYF
v_gene: TRBV2; abundance: NA; CDR3aa: CASTAIGGWGVDTGELFF
v_gene: TRBV4-2; abundance: NA; CDR3aa: CASSQVALAAGELFF
v_gene: TRBV5-1; abundance: NA; CDR3aa: CASSERTGEWNTEAFF
v_gene: TRBV5-1; abundance: NA; CDR3aa: CASSFGGDQNQPQHF
v_gene: TRBV27; abundance: NA; CDR3aa: CASSAPGGRTDTQYF
v_gene: TRBV4-1; abundance: NA; CDR3aa: CASSQEANTEAFF
v_gene: TRBV6-6; abundance: once; CDR3aa: CATTGLAGFNEQFF
v_gene: TRBV27; abundance: NA; CDR3aa: CASSAGLAGPGGQFF